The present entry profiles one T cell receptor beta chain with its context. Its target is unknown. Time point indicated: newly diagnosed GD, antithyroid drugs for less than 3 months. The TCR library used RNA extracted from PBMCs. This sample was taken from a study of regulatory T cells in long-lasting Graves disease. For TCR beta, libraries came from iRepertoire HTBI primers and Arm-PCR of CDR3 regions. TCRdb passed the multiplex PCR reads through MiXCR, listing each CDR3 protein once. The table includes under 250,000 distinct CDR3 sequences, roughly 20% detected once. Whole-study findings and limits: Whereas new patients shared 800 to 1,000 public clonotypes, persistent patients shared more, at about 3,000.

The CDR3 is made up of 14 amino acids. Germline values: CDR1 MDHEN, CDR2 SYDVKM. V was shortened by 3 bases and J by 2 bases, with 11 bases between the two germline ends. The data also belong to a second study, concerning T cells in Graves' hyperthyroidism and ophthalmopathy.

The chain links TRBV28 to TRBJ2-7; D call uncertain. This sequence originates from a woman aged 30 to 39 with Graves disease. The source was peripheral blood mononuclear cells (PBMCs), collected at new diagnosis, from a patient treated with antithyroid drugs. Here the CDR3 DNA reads TGTGCCAGCAGTTTGGGTGGACCCCCCTACGAGCAGTACTTC. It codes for CASSLGGPPYEQYF.